This T cell receptor beta chain was sequenced in a study of identical twins (TCRdb year 2016). About the full investigation: TCR alpha and beta repertoires from monozygotic twins, unrelated adults of various ages and cord blood were deep-sequenced to test whether fetal clonotypes persist. To rule out contamination, the twin experiments were replicated at different times with different library preparation protocols.

This clonotype was observed a handful of times. Its binding antigen is unknown. Qualities for individual bases were not recorded, and no much larger clone is one base off. The library relied on 5' RACE. Sequencing took place on an Illumina HiSeq 2000. Template switching introduced a universal primer binding site; the final cDNA contained a unique molecular identifier, enabling accurate counting of TCR cDNA molecules. Specific primers in the conserved constant-segment region were used to synthesize first-strand cDNA for the TCR alpha and beta chains. To control for contamination, every cDNA library carried two barcodes: a SMART-Mk sample barcode plus Illumina barcodes. TruSeq adapter sequences, together with Illumina sample barcodes, were added in two successive PCR steps. Sequencing of the TCR alpha and beta cDNA libraries was done on the Illumina HiSeq platform using custom primers. Turning to the authors' computational methods: Raw reads were processed with MiGEC to extract unique molecular identifiers, and MiXCR was used to determine CDR3 positions. For each individual, recombination models were inferred using an EM algorithm with the repgenHMM and IGoR tools. The analysis of shared clonotypes was done with the tcR package in R, with sharing normalized by the product of cloneset sizes. Out-of-frame nonproductive sequences were analyzed to study raw recombination free of thymic and clonal selection effects. TCRdb ran its own pipeline on the public reads, namely fastp trimming at Q25 and MiXCR clone calling, and kept in-frame beta chains. Each entry is one CDR3 protein sequence, shown with its most common DNA and genes. The V and J calls and clone size are TCRdb's, not the authors'. In this sample the table shows 450,000 to 500,000 distinct CDR3 sequences, 14% of which occur a single time. The ten largest account for more than 0.8% of the sample.

Spanning cysteine to phenylalanine, the CDR3 consists of 15 amino acids. The read is trimmed to its CDR3 DNA, 45 bases read in frame from base 1. Ends trimmed: V by 5 bases, J by 7 bases; bases unmatched to a gene: 6. Study-wide conclusions, independent of this receptor: Out-of-frame TCR alpha sequences shared between twins showed an excess of low generation-probability sequences compared with coincidental sharing between unrelated individuals. Invariant T cells such as MAIT and iNKT could partly confound zero-insertion analyses, although diverse VJ usage argued against such confounding for most clonotypes. Fewer insertions were carried by abundant cord blood beta clonotypes; a weaker similar trend was observed in young adult naive repertoires, while no such trend was observed in memory repertoires. Because the same donors could not be followed over many years, conclusions were based on cross-sectional statistical analysis. The excess sharing between twins in beta out-of-frame sequences was weaker because fewer shared sequences reduced the signal-to-noise ratio. In monozygotic twins, out-of-frame TCR alpha sharing was systematically underestimated by recombination models, although the models agreed with sharing between unrelated individuals.

All donors were healthy Caucasians. Three pairs of female monozygotic twins, all aged roughly 18 to 30 years, made up the twin cohort. Positive isolation kits from Invitrogen were used to isolate the CD4+ and CD8+ T cell populations. A further study also used this sample, focusing on yellow fever vaccine responses in identical twins. The second paper states: According to the authors, the vaccine-induced T cell response in identical twins seemed to be partly convergent and partly specific to each individual. Focusing on identical twins, the study followed the T cell clones that responded to the vaccine, and did so with precision.

Sequences were obtained from CD4+ T cells sorted from blood. The origin of this receptor is a woman aged 18-29 years in good health. Here the chain combines TRBV12-3 or TRBV12-4 and TRBJ2-1, with TRBD2 matching 12 junction bases. The CDR3 reads as follows: CASSKVLAGGNEQFF. The nucleotide sequence reads TGTGCCAGCAGTAAAGTCCTAGCGGGAGGGAATGAGCAGTTCTTC.